This T cell receptor beta chain was sequenced in a study of blood T cells in healthy people across ages. Whole-study results and caveats: Naive CD4+ cells and diversity were both higher in long-lived donors than in aged donors. Roughly linearly, TCR beta diversity per million T cells fell as age increased.

The authors ran a second PCR of about 7 to 11 cycles using a sample-barcoded 5' primer and a J-beta primer mix. TCRdb recomputed calls from the 5' RACE reads with MiXCR, one row per CDR3 protein. The sample includes approximately 1.5 million distinct CDR3 sequences, roughly 30% of them seen just once. To note about this clonotype: Antigen: not known.

J gave up 4 bases and V 3 bases, and 10 bases lay outside the gene matches. There are 18 residues in the CDR3. The clonotype originates from a woman aged 25 to 39 in good health. The V gene is TRBV12-3 or TRBV12-4, the J gene TRBJ2-3; TRBD2 matches 13 bases. Sequenced material: blood. The CDR3 nucleotides read TGTGCCAGCAGTTTGGGACTAGCGGGACTTTATGGGGCAGATACGCAGTATTTT. Its protein is CASSLGLAGLYGADTQYF.